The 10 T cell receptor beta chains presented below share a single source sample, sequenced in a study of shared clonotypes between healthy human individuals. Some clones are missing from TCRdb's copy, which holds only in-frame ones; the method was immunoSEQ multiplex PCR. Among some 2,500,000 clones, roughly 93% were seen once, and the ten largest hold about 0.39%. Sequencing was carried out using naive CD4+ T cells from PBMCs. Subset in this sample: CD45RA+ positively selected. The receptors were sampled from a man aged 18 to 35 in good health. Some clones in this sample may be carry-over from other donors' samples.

CDR3 DNA sequence: TGCGCCAGCAGTCAATGGGATAGGGTCGGCTATGGCTACACCTTC. It specifies CASSQWDRVGYGYTF. J is TRBJ1-2 and V is TRBV23-1; D remains unclear. TRBV23-1 is labeled an ORF, and its function is uncertain. CDR3 length equals 15 residues. V was clipped by 1 base and J by 4 bases, with 13 bases between them.

CDR3: CASSPKDSSSTDTQYF. The CDR3 coding sequence is TGTGCCAGCTCACCCAAAGACAGTTCTAGCACAGATACGCAGTATTTT. V and J are TRBV18 and TRBJ2-3, with TRBD1 as a possible D gene (5 bases). The CDR3 is made up of 16 amino acids. Germline-derived CDR1 and CDR2 are KGHSH and LQKENI. V shed 3 bases and J shed 0 bases, with 13 bases lying between them.

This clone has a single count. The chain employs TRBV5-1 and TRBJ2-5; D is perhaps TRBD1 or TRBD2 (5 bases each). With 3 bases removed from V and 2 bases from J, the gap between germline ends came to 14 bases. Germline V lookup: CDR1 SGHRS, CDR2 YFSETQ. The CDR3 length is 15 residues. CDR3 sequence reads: CASSSAGAYQETQYF. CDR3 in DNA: TGCGCCAGCAGCTCTGCCGGGGCTTATCAAGAGACCCAGTACTTC.

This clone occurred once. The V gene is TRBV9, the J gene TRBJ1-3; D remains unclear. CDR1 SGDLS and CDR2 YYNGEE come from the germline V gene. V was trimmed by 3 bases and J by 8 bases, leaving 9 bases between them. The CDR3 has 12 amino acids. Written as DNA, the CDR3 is TGTGCCAGCAGCGCCGACCGCGACACCATATATTTT. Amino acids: CASSADRDTIYF. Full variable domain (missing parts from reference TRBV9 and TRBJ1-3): DSGVTQTPKHLITATGQRVTLRCSPRSGDLSVYWYQQSLDQGLQFLIQYYNGEERAKGNILERFSAQQFPDLHSELNLSSLELGDSALYFCASSADRDTIYFGEGSWLTVV.

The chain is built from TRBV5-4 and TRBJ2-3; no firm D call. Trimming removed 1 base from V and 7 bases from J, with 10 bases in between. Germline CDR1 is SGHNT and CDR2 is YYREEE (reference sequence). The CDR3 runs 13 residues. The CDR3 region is CASSLSRAHTQYF. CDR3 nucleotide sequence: TGTGCCAGCAGCTTGTCGCGAGCGCATACGCAGTATTTT.

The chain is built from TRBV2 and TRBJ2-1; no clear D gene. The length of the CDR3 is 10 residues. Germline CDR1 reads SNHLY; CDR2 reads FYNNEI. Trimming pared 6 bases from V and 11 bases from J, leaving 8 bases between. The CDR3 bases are TGTGCCAGCAGATCAGGTCAGCAGTTCTTC. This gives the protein CASRSGQQFF.

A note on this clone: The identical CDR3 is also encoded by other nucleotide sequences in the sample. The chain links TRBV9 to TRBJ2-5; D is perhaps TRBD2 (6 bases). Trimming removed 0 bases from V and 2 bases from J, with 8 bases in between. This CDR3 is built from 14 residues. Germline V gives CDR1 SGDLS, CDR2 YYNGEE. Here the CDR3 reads CASSVGGTQETQYF. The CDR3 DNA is TGTGCCAGCAGCGTAGGAGGGACTCAAGAGACCCAGTACTTC.

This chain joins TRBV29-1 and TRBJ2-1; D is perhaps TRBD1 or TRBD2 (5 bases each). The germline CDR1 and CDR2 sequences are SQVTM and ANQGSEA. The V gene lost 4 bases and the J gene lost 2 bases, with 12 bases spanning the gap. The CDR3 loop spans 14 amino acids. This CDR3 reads CSVVMGDPYNEQFF. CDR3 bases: TGCAGCGTTGTAATGGGGGACCCCTACAATGAGCAGTTCTTC.

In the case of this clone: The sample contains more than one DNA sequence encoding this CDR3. The CDR3 loop reads CASSLGGVSYNEQFF. The CDR3 DNA sequence: TGCGCCAGCAGCTTAGGAGGGGTGTCCTACAATGAGCAGTTCTTC. This chain joins TRBV5-1 and TRBJ2-1, with D possibly TRBD2 on 6 matching bases. V was clipped by 2 bases and J by 1 base, with 10 bases between them. Germline assignment: CDR1 SGHRS and CDR2 YFSETQ. This CDR3 region has 15 residues.

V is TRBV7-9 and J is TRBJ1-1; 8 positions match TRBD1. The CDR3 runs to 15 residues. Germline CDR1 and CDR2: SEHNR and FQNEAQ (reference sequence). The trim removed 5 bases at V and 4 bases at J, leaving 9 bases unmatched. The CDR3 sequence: CASSSRQGRGTEAFF. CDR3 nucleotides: TGTGCCAGCAGCAGCCGACAGGGGCGGGGCACTGAAGCTTTCTTT.